These 32 T cell receptor beta chains share one sample of origin, sequenced in a study of patients and donors after allogeneic stem cell transplantation. TCRdb reprocessed the RT-PCR reads via MiXCR and lists one record per CDR3 protein. The sample has about 960,000 distinct CDR3 sequences, roughly 18% seen once. The sequenced sample was blood, either unsorted or a sorted T cell fraction (not recorded which). The receptor set was obtained from a human donor who was either an allogeneic HSCT recipient or a stem cell or donor lymphocyte infusion donor (not recorded which). It is not recorded whose cells these are; they may come from a transplant donor.

The rearrangement joins TRBV19 to TRBJ1-2; 8 nucleotides agree with TRBD1. Germline V gene lookup returns CDR1 LNHDA and CDR2 SQIVND (reference sequence). Trimming cost V 8 bases and J 4 bases; bases outside gene matches: 12. The length of the CDR3 is 15 residues. The CDR3 is CASYNRRQGFYGYTF. The CDR3 region has the DNA TGTGCCAGTTACAATCGCCGACAGGGGTTCTATGGCTACACCTTC.

Only a few counts were recorded for this clonotype. This chain uses TRBV30 with TRBJ1-3; maybe TRBD1 (5 bases). The germline V and J ends were trimmed by 4 bases and 4 bases, with 11 bases remaining between them. Germline values: CDR1 GTSNPN, CDR2 SVGIG (reference sequence). This CDR3 contains 13 residues. The CDR3 loop is CAWTTVLGNTIYF. Here the CDR3 DNA reads TGTGCCTGGACGACAGTACTGGGAAACACCATATATTTT.

This clonotype was counted at least ten times. The genes are TRBV7-8 and TRBJ1-1; 9 bases map to TRBD1. The CDR3 runs 15 residues. V shed 5 bases and J 4 bases; nucleotides not matched to a gene: 8. Germline lookup yields CDR1 SGHVS and CDR2 FQNEAQ. This chain's CDR3 is CASSTTQGAGTEAFF. The CDR3 DNA follows: TGTGCCAGCAGCACGACACAGGGGGCCGGCACTGAAGCTTTCTTT.

J is TRBJ1-2 and V is TRBV20-1; D uncertain. Trimming removed 2 bases from V and 3 bases from J, with 10 bases in between. The CDR3 runs to 13 residues. The germline CDR1 and CDR2 sequences are DFQATT and SNEGSKA (reference sequence). This CDR3 is CSARQVVHYGYTF. For the CDR3, the DNA is TGCAGTGCTAGACAGGTTGTCCACTATGGCTACACCTTC.

This clonotype was recorded a few times. The rearrangement joins TRBV5-4 to TRBJ1-1; TRBD1 might be the D (5 bases). Trimming took 3 bases from V and 5 from J, leaving 20 bases between them. The CDR3 consists of 16 residues. The germline CDR1 and CDR2 sequences are SGHNT and YYREEE (reference sequence). This chain's CDR3 is CASSSPGKGMETEAFF. DNA for the CDR3: TGTGCCAGCAGCTCGCCAGGGAAGGGGATGGAAACTGAAGCTTTCTTT.

This clonotype was observed at least ten times. This sequence joins TRBV12-3 or TRBV12-4 and TRBJ1-1, with D maybe TRBD1 (6 bases). The V and J ends lost 5 bases and 1 base respectively, with 8 bases between them. CDR3 length: 13 residues. The CDR3: CASSRTANTEAFF. CDR3 DNA: TGTGCCAGCAGTCGGACAGCGAACACTGAAGCTTTCTTT.

This clonotype has just a few counts. This sequence joins TRBV9 and TRBJ2-3; 9 bases map to TRBD2. Germline V gives CDR1 SGDLS, CDR2 YYNGEE. The CDR3 covers 18 residues. V was clipped by 1 base and J by 1 base; unmatched bases: 10. CDR3 coding DNA: TGTGCCAGCAGCGTAAGGTGGAGTAGCGGGGGAGGCACAGATACGCAGTATTTT. This encodes CASSVRWSSGGGTDTQYF.

This clonotype was recorded a few times. Written as DNA, the CDR3 is TGCGCCAGCAGCGTGGACAGGTCGAACACTGAAGCTTTCTTT. Amino acid sequence: CASSVDRSNTEAFF. This chain links TRBV5-1 with TRBJ1-1; 7 nucleotides line up with TRBD1. This CDR3 contains 14 residues. The germline V gene has CDR1 SGHRS and CDR2 YFSETQ. V dropped 4 bases and J dropped 1; count of bases not matched to a gene: 4.

This rearrangement joins TRBV5-1 to TRBJ2-7; 16 bases align to TRBD2. V gave up 4 bases and J gave up 6 bases; unmatched junction bases: 7. There are 16 residues in the CDR3. Germline V gene sequence: CDR1 SGHRS, CDR2 YFSETQ. CDR3 nucleotide sequence: TGCGCCAGCAGCCTTGGGACTAGCGGGAGGGCCACCGAGCAGTACTTC. This sequence encodes CASSLGTSGRATEQYF.

The chain recombines TRBV7-2 with TRBJ1-3; 10 nucleotides match TRBD1. The CDR3 length is 17 residues. The ends lost 4 bases at V and 7 bases at J; junction bases unmatched: 13. Germline V gene sequence: CDR1 SGHTA, CDR2 FQGNSA. CDR3 in DNA: TGTGCCAGCAGCTCTTCGAACCGGGACAGGGGAAGGAACACCATATATTTT. Amino acids: CASSSSNRDRGRNTIYF. Based on the CDR3 plus reference TRBV7-2 and TRBJ1-3, the full variable domain is GAGVSQSPSNKVTEKGKDVELRCDPISGHTALYWYRQSLGQGLEFLIYFQGNSAPDKSGLPSDRFSAERTGGSVSTLTIQRTQQEDSAVYLCASSSSNRDRGRNTIYFGEGSWLTVV.

This sequence joins TRBV29-1 and TRBJ2-5, with D possibly called TRBD1 or TRBD2 (5 bases each). This CDR3 comprises 15 residues. Between the trimmed V and J ends, which lost 4 bases and 0 bases, there was a span of 15 bases. Germline values: CDR1 SQVTM, CDR2 ANQGSEA. The CDR3 DNA sequence: TGCAGCGTTGGACGGGGACCCAGCTACCAAGAGACCCAGTACTTC. Translation: CSVGRGPSYQETQYF.

The chain links TRBV5-1 to TRBJ1-6; weak D call: TRBD1 (5 bases). The CDR3 has 15 residues. The germline V and J ends were trimmed by 3 bases and 13 bases, with 20 bases remaining between them. Germline values: CDR1 SGHRS, CDR2 YFSETQ. In nucleotides, the CDR3 is TGCGCCAGCAGCTCCCTAGGGGACCCTTCGGCTCCCCTCCACTTT. Translating it yields CASSSLGDPSAPLHF.

This clonotype showed up many times. The chain employs TRBV5-1 and TRBJ2-3; D not resolved. The CDR3 sequence is 15 residues long. Trimming cost V 3 bases and J 2 bases, with 13 bases left between them. Germline V gene lookup returns CDR1 SGHRS and CDR2 YFSETQ. CDR3 nucleotide sequence: TGCGCCAGCAGCTCTGAAGCGAGCCTCACAGATACGCAGTATTTT. This translates into CASSSEASLTDTQYF.

The chain couples TRBV7-3 to TRBJ1-4, with D maybe TRBD1 (5 bases). The CDR3 consists of 13 residues. Trimming shortened V by 5 bases and J by 8 bases, and 12 bases separated the two germline ends. Germline CDR1 is SGHTA and CDR2 is FQGTGA. This CDR3 is CASSALTGEKLFF. DNA of the CDR3: TGTGCCAGCAGCGCCTTAACAGGCGAAAAACTGTTTTTT.

The CDR3 region is CSVKTSEDIQYF. In DNA form, the CDR3 reads TGCAGCGTCAAGACTAGCGAGGACATTCAGTACTTC. The gene calls are TRBV29-1 and TRBJ2-4; 8 bases line up with TRBD2. The V gene end was trimmed by 6 bases and the J gene end by 8 bases; junction bases not matched to a gene: 6. Germline V gene lookup returns CDR1 SQVTM and CDR2 ANQGSEA. The CDR3 length is 12 residues.

In regard to this clonotype: It may be a read error: a sequence one base away is much more abundant. DNA of the CDR3: TGCAGTGCTAATGGTAGCGGGAAGAAGCAGTACGTC. Encoded protein: CSANGSGKKQYV. The chain is built from TRBV20-1 and TRBJ2-7, with TRBD2 matching over 8 bases. The CDR3 spans 12 residues. Germline V gene data show CDR1 as DFQATT and CDR2 as SNEGSKA (reference sequence). The V gene end was trimmed by 4 bases and the J gene end by 8 bases; junction bases not matched to a gene: 7.

This chain connects TRBV12-3 or TRBV12-4 to TRBJ1-1; D possibly corresponds to TRBD1 (5 bases). The CDR3 runs to 12 residues. V was cut by 6 bases and J by 11 bases, with 16 bases left in between. The CDR3 region has the DNA TGTGCCAGCAGCCCCGACGGGGCGGAGGCTTTCTTT. It yields the protein CASSPDGAEAFF.

In DNA, the CDR3 is TGCAGCGAGTGGATAGACAGGGGCAAAAACATTCAGTACTTC. Encoded protein: CSEWIDRGKNIQYF. The chain links TRBV29-1 to TRBJ2-4; 8 nucleotides align to TRBD1. The CDR3 extends over 14 amino acids. From germline, CDR1 is SQVTM and CDR2 ANQGSEA. V lost 7 bases, J lost 3 bases, and 8 bases stayed unmatched.

This clonotype was detected once. This chain joins TRBV24-1 and TRBJ1-5; 11 nucleotides agree with TRBD1. CDR3 size: 15 residues. V lost 4 bases and J lost 7; bases outside the gene matches: 5. CDR1 KGHDR and CDR2 SFDVKD come from the germline V gene. The CDR3 loop reads CATSEGTGGEQPQHF. CDR3 coding DNA: TGTGCCACCAGTGAGGGGACAGGGGGGGAACAGCCCCAGCATTTT.

In this sample, this clonotype turned up a few times. The chain combines TRBV7-2 with TRBJ2-2; possibly TRBD1 or TRBD2 for D (5 bases each). V lost 5 bases and J 3 bases, leaving 10 bases between the germline ends. The germline V gene encodes CDR1 SGHTA and CDR2 FQGNSA. This CDR3 spans 14 amino acids. The CDR3: CASSRDAYTGELFF. CDR3 DNA: TGTGCCAGCAGCAGGGACGCCTACACCGGGGAGCTGTTTTTT.

This chain connects TRBV9 to TRBJ2-7; D ambiguous. Between the trimmed V and J ends, which lost 0 bases and 2 bases, there was a span of 6 bases. Per germline, CDR1 SGDLS and CDR2 YYNGEE. The CDR3 has 13 amino acids. The CDR3 region has the DNA TGTGCCAGCAGCGTAGTTGAGGCCTACGAGCAGTACTTC. This gives the protein CASSVVEAYEQYF. The full variable domain, in which reference TRBV9 and TRBJ2-7 provide the parts outside the CDR3, is DSGVTQTPKHLITATGQRVTLRCSPRSGDLSVYWYQQSLDQGLQFLIQYYNGEERAKGNILERFSAQQFPDLHSELNLSSLELGDSALYFCASSVVEAYEQYFGPGTRLTVT.

The rearrangement joins TRBV7-2 to TRBJ1-3; D remains ambiguous. CDR1 and CDR2 from the germline V gene are SGHTA and FQGNSA. The CDR3 runs 16 residues. Trimming pared 2 bases from V and 2 bases from J, leaving 13 bases between. CDR3 protein: CASSLSPSRAGNTIYF. For the CDR3, the DNA is TGTGCCAGCAGCTTATCCCCTTCGCGGGCTGGAAACACCATATATTTT.

This clonotype was seen only a few times. The V call is TRBV9, the J call TRBJ1-3, with D perhaps matching TRBD1 (6 bases). This CDR3 spans 14 amino acids. Per germline, CDR1 SGDLS and CDR2 YYNGEE. Trimming stripped 0 bases from V and 8 bases from J, with 12 bases between. The CDR3 loop is CASSVENRADTIYF. As DNA, the CDR3 is TGTGCCAGCAGCGTAGAGAACAGGGCGGACACCATATATTTT.

V is TRBV20-1 and J is TRBJ2-7, with 10 positions matching TRBD1. The CDR3 loop spans 13 amino acids. V was pared by 8 bases and J by 4 bases, with 8 bases of the junction left unmatched. From germline, CDR1 is DFQATT and CDR2 SNEGSKA (reference sequence). The CDR3 region is CSFPGQGKYEQYF. As DNA, the CDR3 is TGCAGTTTCCCGGGACAGGGGAAATACGAGCAGTACTTC.

A few counts support this clonotype. This chain uses TRBV7-6 with TRBJ2-1, with D perhaps matching TRBD2 (6 bases). The V gene lost 3 bases and the J gene lost 2 bases, with 11 bases spanning the gap. CDR1 is SGHVS and CDR2 is FNYEAQ in the germline V gene. The CDR3 extends over 15 amino acids. CDR3 DNA: TGTGCCAGCAGCTTGGGACTTCCTCCCTACAATGAGCAGTTCTTC. Residues: CASSLGLPPYNEQFF.

The CDR3 protein is CASSETLDGFEQYF. The CDR3 DNA follows: TGTGCCAGCAGTGAAACTCTGGACGGTTTCGAGCAGTACTTC. V usage is TRBV25-1 and J usage is TRBJ2-7; D unresolved. Germline CDR1 and CDR2: MGHDK and SYGVNS. Deletions cut 2 bases from V and 6 bases from J, with 14 bases between. The CDR3 covers 14 residues.

The chain recombines TRBV6-1 with TRBJ1-2; D remains unclear. The germline gives CDR1 MNHNS, CDR2 SASEGT. The V end lost 7 bases, the J end lost 8 bases, and 20 bases lay between the germline ends. This CDR3 comprises 14 residues. CDR3 sequence reads: CASNKPETRGGYTF. In nucleotides, the CDR3 is TGTGCCAGCAACAAACCCGAAACAAGAGGCGGCTACACCTTC.

The sample holds one count of this clonotype. V and J are TRBV2 and TRBJ1-2, with 7 bases aligning to TRBD1. CDR1 and CDR2 (germline): SNHLY, FYNNEI. The ends lost 6 bases at V and 1 base at J; junction bases unmatched: 5. The CDR3 sequence is 14 residues long. The CDR3 DNA follows: TGTGCCAGCAGGGAGGACAGGAGTAACTATGGCTACACCTTC. Translated, it gives CASREDRSNYGYTF.

This rearrangement joins TRBV6-2 or TRBV6-3 to TRBJ2-7; 8 bases are shared with TRBD1. Germline V gene lookup returns CDR1 MNHEY and CDR2 SVGEGT. The trim removed 2 bases at V and 6 bases at J, leaving 15 bases unmatched. The CDR3 sequence is 17 residues long. CDR3 region: CASSYDRTTSTGVEQYF. For the CDR3, the DNA is TGTGCCAGCAGTTACGATCGTACGACCTCGACAGGGGTCGAGCAGTACTTC.

The V call is TRBV4-3, the J call TRBJ1-1; D not resolved. The length of the CDR3 is 17 residues. V was trimmed by 4 bases and J by 3 bases, leaving 21 bases between them. Germline loops: CDR1 LGHNA, CDR2 YSLEER. The CDR3 region has the DNA TGCGCCAGCAGCCGGTCCTTGGGGTGGTGGATGGACACTGAAGCTTTCTTT. This translates into CASSRSLGWWMDTEAFF.

This clonotype was counted a few times. This chain uses TRBV19 with TRBJ2-7; possible D gene TRBD1, 6 bases. In germline, CDR1 is LNHDA, CDR2 SQIVND (reference sequence). The CDR3 contains 14 residues. Deletions cut 7 bases from V and 0 bases from J, with 13 bases between. In DNA form, the CDR3 reads TGTGCCAGTAATACCGCACAGGGCTCCTACGAGCAGTACTTC. Translation: CASNTAQGSYEQYF.

Details on this clonotype: Sequence at one end of the junction differs from germline and may be a read error. The chain carries TRBV25-1 and TRBJ2-7; no firm D call. CDR3 length equals 12 residues. Germline V CDR1 and CDR2: MGHDK, SYGVNS. CDR3 nucleotides: TGTGCCAGCAGTGAATATTCCTATAAAATGGACTTC. Translated: CASSEYSYKMDF.